This TCR beta chain was sequenced in a study of T cell responses to AZD1222 COVID-19 vaccine. About this clone itself: Its antigen remains unknown.

The germline V gene encodes CDR1 SQVTM and CDR2 ANQGSEA. This CDR3 contains 13 residues. Trimming left V 0 bases short and J 3 bases short, with 9 bases between. Overall study results and limits: Unmutated variant regions reportedly attract nearly half of all spike-specific TCRs.

The protocol was immunoSEQ multiplex PCR, while the TCRdb copy is restricted to in-frame clones and leaves out a portion. The table has 95,000 to 110,000 clones, roughly 93% seen once. The sequence was obtained from an adult in good health. The chain employs TRBV29-1 and TRBJ2-7; maybe TRBD1 (6 bases). The material sequenced was peripheral blood, taken on day 0 of AZD1222 vaccination. CDR3 DNA: TGCAGCGTTGAAGAGAGCAGGGGCTACGAGCAGTACTTC. Residues: CSVEESRGYEQYF.